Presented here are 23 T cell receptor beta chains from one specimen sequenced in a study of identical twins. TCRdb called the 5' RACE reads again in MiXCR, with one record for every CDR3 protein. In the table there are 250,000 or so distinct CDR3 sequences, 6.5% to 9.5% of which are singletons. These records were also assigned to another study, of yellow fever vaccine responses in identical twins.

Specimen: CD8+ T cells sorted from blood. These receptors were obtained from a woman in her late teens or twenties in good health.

The CDR3 sequence is CSAIVLAGAPSSYEQYF. CDR3 bases: TGCAGTGCTATAGTTCTAGCGGGGGCCCCCAGCTCCTACGAGCAGTACTTC. The chain recombines TRBV20-1 with TRBJ2-7, with 10 bases matching TRBD2. Germline CDR1 is DFQATT and CDR2 is SNEGSKA (reference sequence). This CDR3 is 17 amino acids long. The ends lost 4 bases at V and 0 bases at J; junction bases unmatched: 12.

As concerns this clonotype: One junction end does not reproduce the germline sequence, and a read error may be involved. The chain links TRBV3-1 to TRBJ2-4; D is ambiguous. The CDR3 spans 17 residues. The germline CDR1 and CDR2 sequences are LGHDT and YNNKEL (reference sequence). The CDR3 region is CASTQESKTLAKNIQYF. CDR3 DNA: TGTGCCAGCACCCAAGAATCTAAGACCCTAGCCAAAAACATTCAGTACTTC.

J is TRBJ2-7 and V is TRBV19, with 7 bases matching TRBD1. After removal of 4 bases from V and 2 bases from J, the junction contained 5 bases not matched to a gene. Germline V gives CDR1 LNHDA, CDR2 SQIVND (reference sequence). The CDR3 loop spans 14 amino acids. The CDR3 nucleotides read TGTGCCAGTAGTACCCGGGACAGCACCTACGAGCAGTACTTC. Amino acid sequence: CASSTRDSTYEQYF. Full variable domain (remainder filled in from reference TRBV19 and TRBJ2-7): DGGITQSPKYLFRKEGQNVTLSCEQNLNHDAMYWYRQDPGQGLRLIYYSQIVNDFQKGDIAEGYSVSREKKESFPLTVTSAQKNPTAFYLCASSTRDSTYEQYFGPGTRLTVT.

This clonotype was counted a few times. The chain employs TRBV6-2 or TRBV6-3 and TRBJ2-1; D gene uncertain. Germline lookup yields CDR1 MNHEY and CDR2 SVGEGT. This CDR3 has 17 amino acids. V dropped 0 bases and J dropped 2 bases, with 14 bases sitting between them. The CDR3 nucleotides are TGTGCCAGCAGTTACTCGCATCCAGTATTCACCTACAATGAGCAGTTCTTC. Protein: CASSYSHPVFTYNEQFF.

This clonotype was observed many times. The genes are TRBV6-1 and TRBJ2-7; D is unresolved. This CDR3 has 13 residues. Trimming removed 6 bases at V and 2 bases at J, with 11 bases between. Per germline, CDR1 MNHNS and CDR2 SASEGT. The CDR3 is CASSPTVAYEQYF. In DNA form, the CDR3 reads TGTGCCAGCAGCCCGACCGTAGCCTACGAGCAGTACTTC.

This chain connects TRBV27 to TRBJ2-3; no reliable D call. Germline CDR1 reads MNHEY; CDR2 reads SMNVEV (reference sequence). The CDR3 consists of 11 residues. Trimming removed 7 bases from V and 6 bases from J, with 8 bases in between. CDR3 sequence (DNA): TGTGCCAGCATCTTCGGGGATACGCAGTATTTT. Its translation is CASIFGDTQYF.

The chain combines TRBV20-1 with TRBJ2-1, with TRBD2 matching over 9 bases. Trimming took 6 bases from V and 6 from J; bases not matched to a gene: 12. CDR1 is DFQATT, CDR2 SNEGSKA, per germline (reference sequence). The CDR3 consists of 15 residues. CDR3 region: CSAAGTSRLLNEQFF. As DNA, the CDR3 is TGCAGTGCAGCCGGGACTAGCAGACTACTCAATGAGCAGTTCTTC.

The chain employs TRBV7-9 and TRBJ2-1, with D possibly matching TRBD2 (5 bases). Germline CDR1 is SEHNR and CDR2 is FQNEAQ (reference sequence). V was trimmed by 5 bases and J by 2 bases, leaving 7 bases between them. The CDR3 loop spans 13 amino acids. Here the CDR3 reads CASSHGTYNEQFF. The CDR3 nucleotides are TGTGCCAGCAGCCACGGGACCTACAATGAGCAGTTCTTC.

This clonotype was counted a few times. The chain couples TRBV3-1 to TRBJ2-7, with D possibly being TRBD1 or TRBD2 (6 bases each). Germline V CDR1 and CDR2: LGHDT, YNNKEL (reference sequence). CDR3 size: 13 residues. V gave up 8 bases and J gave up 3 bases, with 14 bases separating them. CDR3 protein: CASRKGGNYEQYF. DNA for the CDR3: TGTGCCAGCCGCAAGGGGGGCAACTACGAGCAGTACTTC.

Written as DNA, the CDR3 is TGTGCCAGCAGCCAAGACCTCGTCTACGAGCAGTACTTC. Its protein is CASSQDLVYEQYF. The genes are TRBV14 and TRBJ2-7; no clear D. The CDR3 runs 13 residues. Looked up from germline, CDR1 is SGHDN and CDR2 is FVKESK. V lost 0 bases to trimming and J lost 3 bases, with 6 bases between them.

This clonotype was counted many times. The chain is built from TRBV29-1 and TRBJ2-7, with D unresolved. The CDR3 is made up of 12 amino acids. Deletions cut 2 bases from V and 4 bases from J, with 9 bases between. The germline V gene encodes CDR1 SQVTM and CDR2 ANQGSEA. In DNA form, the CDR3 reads TGCAGCGTTGAACTCGCCGGGTACGAGCAGTACTTC. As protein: CSVELAGYEQYF.

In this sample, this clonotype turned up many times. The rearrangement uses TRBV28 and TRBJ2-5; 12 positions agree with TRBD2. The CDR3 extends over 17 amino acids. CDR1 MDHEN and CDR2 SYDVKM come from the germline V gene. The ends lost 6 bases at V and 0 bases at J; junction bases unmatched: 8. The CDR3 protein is CASSPYGTSGYQETQYF. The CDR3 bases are TGTGCCAGCAGCCCCTATGGGACTAGCGGGTACCAAGAGACCCAGTACTTC.

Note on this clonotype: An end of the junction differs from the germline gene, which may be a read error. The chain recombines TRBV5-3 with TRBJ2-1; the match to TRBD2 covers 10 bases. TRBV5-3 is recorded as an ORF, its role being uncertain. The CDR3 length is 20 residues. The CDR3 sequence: CARSQSSLAGVSLLGNEQFF. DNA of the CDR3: TGCGCCAGAAGCCAAAGTAGCCTAGCGGGAGTTTCCCTACTCGGCAATGAGCAGTTCTTC.

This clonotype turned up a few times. CDR3 region: CASSPPPGVYNEQFF. For the CDR3, the DNA is TGTGCCAGCAGTCCCCCCCCGGGGGTCTACAATGAGCAGTTCTTC. V usage is TRBV27 and J usage is TRBJ2-1, with a possible D match to TRBD2 (6 bases). CDR1 is MNHEY and CDR2 is SMNVEV in the germline V gene (reference sequence). The V gene lost 5 bases and the J gene lost 3 bases, with 14 bases spanning the gap. CDR3 length equals 15 residues.

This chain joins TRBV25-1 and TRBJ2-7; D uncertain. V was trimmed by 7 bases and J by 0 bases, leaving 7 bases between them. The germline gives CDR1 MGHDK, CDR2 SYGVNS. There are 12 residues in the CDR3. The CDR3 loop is CASTPDSYEQYF. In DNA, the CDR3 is TGTGCCAGCACGCCGGACTCCTACGAGCAGTACTTC.

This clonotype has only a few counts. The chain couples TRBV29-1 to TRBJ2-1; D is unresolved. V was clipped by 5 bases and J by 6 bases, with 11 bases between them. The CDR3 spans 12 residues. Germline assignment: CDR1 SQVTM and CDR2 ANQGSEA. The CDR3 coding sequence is TGCAGCGTTTTCCTCCTAAGCAATGAGCAGTTCTTC. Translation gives CSVFLLSNEQFF.

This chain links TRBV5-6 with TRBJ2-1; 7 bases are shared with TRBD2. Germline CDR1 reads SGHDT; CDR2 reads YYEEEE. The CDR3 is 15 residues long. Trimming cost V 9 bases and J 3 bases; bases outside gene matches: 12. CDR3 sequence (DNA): TGTGCCATGAGCACCGGGACTACAATCTACAATGAGCAGTTCTTC. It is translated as CAMSTGTTIYNEQFF.

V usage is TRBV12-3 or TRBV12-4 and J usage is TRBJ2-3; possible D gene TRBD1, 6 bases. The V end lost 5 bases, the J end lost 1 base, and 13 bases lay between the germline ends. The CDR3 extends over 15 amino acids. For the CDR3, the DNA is TGTGCCAGCAGTCATACAGGGACACGCACAGATACGCAGTATTTT. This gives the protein CASSHTGTRTDTQYF.

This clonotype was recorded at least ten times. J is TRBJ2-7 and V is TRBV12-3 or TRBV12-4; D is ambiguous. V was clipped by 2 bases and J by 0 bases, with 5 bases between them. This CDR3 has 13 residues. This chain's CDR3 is CASSLSFSYEQYF. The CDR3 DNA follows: TGTGCCAGCAGTTTAAGTTTCTCCTACGAGCAGTACTTC.

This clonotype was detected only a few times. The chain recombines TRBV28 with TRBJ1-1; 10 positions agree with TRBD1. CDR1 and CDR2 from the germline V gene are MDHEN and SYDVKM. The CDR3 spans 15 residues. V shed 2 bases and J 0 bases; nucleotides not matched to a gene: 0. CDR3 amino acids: CASSLGTGVNTEAFF. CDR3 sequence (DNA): TGTGCCAGCAGTTTAGGGACAGGGGTGAACACTGAAGCTTTCTTT.

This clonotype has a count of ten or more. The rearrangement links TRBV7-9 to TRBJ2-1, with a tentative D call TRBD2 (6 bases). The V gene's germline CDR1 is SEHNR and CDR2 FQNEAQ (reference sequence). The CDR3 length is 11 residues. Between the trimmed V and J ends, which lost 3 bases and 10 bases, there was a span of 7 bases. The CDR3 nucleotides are TGTGCCAGCAGCTTGGAGGGCGAGCAGTTCTTC. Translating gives CASSLEGEQFF.

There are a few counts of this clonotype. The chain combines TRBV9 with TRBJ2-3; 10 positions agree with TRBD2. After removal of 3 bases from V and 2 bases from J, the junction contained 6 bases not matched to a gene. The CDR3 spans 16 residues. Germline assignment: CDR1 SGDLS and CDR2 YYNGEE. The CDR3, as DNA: TGTGCCAGCAGCGCAGAAGCGGGGGGGGCCACAGATACGCAGTATTTT. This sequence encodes CASSAEAGGATDTQYF.

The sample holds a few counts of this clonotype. CDR3 in DNA: TGTGCCAGCCCGTCAAGAAACGAGGGACAGGGGTCCTACGAGCAGTACTTC. This encodes CASPSRNEGQGSYEQYF. The rearrangement joins TRBV6-4 to TRBJ2-7, with 10 bases aligning to TRBD1. There are 17 residues in the CDR3. V lost 8 bases, J lost 1 base, and 14 bases stayed unmatched. Germline CDR1 is MRHNA and CDR2 is SNTAGT.